One sample yielded the 6 T cell receptor beta chains listed below, sequenced in a study of blood T cells in healthy people across ages. A sample-barcoded 5' primer and a J-beta primer mix were used in a second PCR of roughly 7 to 11 cycles. MiXCR, applied by TCRdb to the 5' RACE reads, yields one record per CDR3 protein. The sample comprises some 900,000 distinct CDR3 sequences, about 48% of which are singletons, and about an eighth rests with the top ten. Sequences were obtained from blood. The receptors here all came from a man aged 25-40 years in good health.

This chain joins TRBV20-1 and TRBJ2-1, with 14 nucleotides matching TRBD2. V shed 1 base, J shed 6 bases, and the junction held 8 bases outside the gene matches. The CDR3 sequence is 17 residues long. Germline lookup yields CDR1 DFQATT and CDR2 SNEGSKA (reference sequence). Written as DNA, the CDR3 is TGCAGTGCTAGAGTTAGCGGACTAGCGGGGGGCGGCAATGAGCAGTTCTTC. Its translation: CSARVSGLAGGGNEQFF.

CDR3 amino acids: CASSRPPGTLYFEQYF. The CDR3 nucleotides read TGTGCCAGCAGCCGCCCCCCCGGGACATTATACTTTGAGCAGTACTTC. The chain recombines TRBV4-2 with TRBJ2-4; D is possibly TRBD1 (6 bases). The CDR3 has 16 amino acids. V lost 4 bases and J 13 bases, leaving 26 bases between the germline ends. Germline V gene lookup returns CDR1 LGHNA and CDR2 YNFKEQ.

The rearrangement uses TRBV20-1 and TRBJ2-1; TRBD2 is a possible D gene (6 bases). The CDR3 has 13 amino acids. Germline V gene data show CDR1 as DFQATT and CDR2 as SNEGSKA (reference sequence). V lost 0 bases and J 10 bases, leaving 13 bases between the germline ends. The CDR3 sequence: CSARDLRGLEQFF. The CDR3, as DNA: TGCAGTGCTAGAGATCTTAGGGGACTCGAGCAGTTCTTC.

This chain uses TRBV18 with TRBJ2-7, with 9 bases fitting TRBD2. Losses at the gene ends were 8 bases for V and 1 base for J; bases not matched to a gene: 6. The CDR3 covers 14 residues. Looked up from germline, CDR1 is KGHSH and CDR2 is LQKENI. CDR3 nucleotide sequence: TGTGCCAGCAGATCTAGCGGGGTGTCCTACGAGCAGTACTTC. Amino acid sequence: CASRSSGVSYEQYF. The full variable domain, completed using reference TRBV18 and TRBJ2-7, is NAGVMQNPRHLVRRRGQEARLRCSPMKGHSHVYWYRQLPEEGLKFMVYLQKENIIDESGMPKERFSAEFPKEGPSILRIQQVVRGDSAAYFCASRSSGVSYEQYFGPGTRLTVT.

The rearrangement uses TRBV6-5 and TRBJ2-5; TRBD1 matches at 8 bases. With 6 bases clipped from V and 11 bases from J, the junction kept 14 bases outside the gene matches. This CDR3 has 14 residues. Germline assignment: CDR1 MNHEY and CDR2 SVGAGI. This CDR3 reads CASSTRQGHYGQYF. CDR3 coding DNA: TGTGCCAGCAGCACCCGACAGGGGCATTACGGGCAGTACTTC.

The chain combines TRBV3-1 with TRBJ1-4; D perhaps matches TRBD1 (5 bases). The germline V and J ends were trimmed by 1 base and 4 bases, with 10 bases remaining between them. Germline lookup yields CDR1 LGHDT and CDR2 YNNKEL (reference sequence). The CDR3 has 15 residues. CDR3 bases: TGTGCCAGCAGCCAAGCTACAGGCTTTAATGAAAAACTGTTTTTT. Amino acids: CASSQATGFNEKLFF.